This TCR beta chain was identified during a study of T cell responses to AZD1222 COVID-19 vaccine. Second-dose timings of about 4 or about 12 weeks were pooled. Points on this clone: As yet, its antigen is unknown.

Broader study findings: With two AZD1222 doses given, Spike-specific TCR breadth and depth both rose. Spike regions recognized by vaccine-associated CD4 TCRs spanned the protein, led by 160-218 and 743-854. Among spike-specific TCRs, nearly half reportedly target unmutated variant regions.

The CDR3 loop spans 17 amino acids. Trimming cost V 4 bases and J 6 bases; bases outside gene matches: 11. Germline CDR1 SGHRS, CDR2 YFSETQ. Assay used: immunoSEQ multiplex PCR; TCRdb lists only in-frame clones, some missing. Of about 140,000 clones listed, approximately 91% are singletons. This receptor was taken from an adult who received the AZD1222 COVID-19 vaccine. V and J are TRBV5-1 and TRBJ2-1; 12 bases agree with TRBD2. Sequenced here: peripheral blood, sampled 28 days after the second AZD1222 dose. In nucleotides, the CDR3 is TGCGCCAGCAGCCTAAGTTTACTAGCGGGGGGCATCAATGAGCAGTTCTTC. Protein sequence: CASSLSLLAGGINEQFF.